This T cell receptor beta chain was recorded in a study of response to subunit inactivated influenza vaccine. V was clipped by 5 bases and J by 4 bases, with 14 bases between them. Germline CDR1 and CDR2: SEHNR and FQNEAQ (reference sequence). The CDR3 is 14 amino acids. In TCRdb, the RT-PCR reads were re-called with MiXCR into one record per CDR3 protein. This sample carries 540,000 or so distinct CDR3 sequences, 10% to 15% of them seen once, and the ten largest clones take 13%. The source is a man aged 50 or older who received an inactivated influenza vaccine. The rearrangement uses TRBV7-9 and TRBJ2-5, with D perhaps matching TRBD1 (6 bases). The material was PBMCs from blood, obtained 45 days after vaccination. The chain's CDR3 is CASSRDTHLETQYF. CDR3 DNA sequence: TGTGCCAGCAGCCGGGACACCCACCTAGAGACCCAGTACTTC.